These 21 T cell receptor beta chains were sequenced from one sample in a study of cytotoxic CD8 clonotypes in ibrutinib-treated CLL. Some clones are missing from TCRdb's copy, which holds only in-frame ones; the method was immunoSEQ multiplex PCR. Of 200,000 to 250,000 clones listed, 75% to 85% are singletons. Sequences were derived from PBMCs, sampled after 12 months of ibrutinib treatment. The receptors derive from a human donor with chronic lymphocytic leukemia.

The chain recombines TRBV6-5 with TRBJ2-2, with D possibly TRBD1 on 6 matching bases. The V end lost 4 bases, the J end lost 0 bases, and 9 bases lay between the germline ends. CDR3 length equals 15 residues. CDR1 and CDR2 from the germline V gene are MNHEY and SVGAGI. CDR3 sequence reads: CASSWDTANTGELFF. DNA for the CDR3: TGTGCCAGCAGTTGGGACACAGCGAACACCGGGGAGCTGTTTTTT.

This sequence joins TRBV11-2 and TRBJ2-7, with 12 bases identical to TRBD2. The germline CDR1 and CDR2 sequences are SGHAT and FQNNGV. V shed 4 bases, J shed 7 bases, and the junction held 5 bases outside the gene matches. The CDR3 extends over 14 amino acids. For the CDR3, the DNA is TGTGCCAGCAGCTCTGGACTAGCGGGGTGGGAGCAGTACTTC. This codes for CASSSGLAGWEQYF. Looking up the rest from reference TRBV11-2 and TRBJ2-7 gives the full variable domain: EAGVAQSPRYKIIEKRQSVAFWCNPISGHATLYWYQQILGQGPKLLIQFQNNGVVDDSQLPKDRFSAERLKGVDSTLKIQPAKLEDSAVYLCASSSGLAGWEQYFGPGTRLTVT.

Only a few counts were recorded for this clone. The chain recombines TRBV19 with TRBJ1-1, with 8 bases aligning to TRBD1. Germline-derived CDR1 and CDR2 are LNHDA and SQIVND (reference sequence). The CDR3 loop spans 13 amino acids. The ends lost 3 bases at V and 6 bases at J; junction bases unmatched: 3. The DNA for the CDR3 is TGTGCCAGTAGTATGACAGGGGAGCCTGAAGCTTTCTTT. The encoded protein is CASSMTGEPEAFF.

The rearrangement uses TRBV4-1 and TRBJ2-1; D remains unclear. The CDR3 has 14 amino acids. Trimming removed 0 bases from V and 8 bases from J, with 11 bases in between. Germline CDR1 MGHRA, CDR2 YSYEKL. The CDR3 coding sequence is TGCGCCAGCAGCCAAGAAGGGCTAGTTGATGAGCAGTTCTTC. This codes for CASSQEGLVDEQFF.

The count of this clone is one. The J gene is TRBJ2-2, the V gene TRBV5-1; D call uncertain. The CDR3 covers 15 residues. Trimming left V 1 base short and J 4 bases short, with 11 bases between. Germline V lookup: CDR1 SGHRS, CDR2 YFSETQ. The CDR3 nucleotides are TGCGCCAGCAGCTTGAGTGGGCGATCCACCGGGGAGCTGTTTTTT. Translated, it gives CASSLSGRSTGELFF.

This chain uses TRBV11-2 with TRBJ2-1; no definite D call. The CDR3 contains 13 residues. Germline V gives CDR1 SGHAT, CDR2 FQNNGV. Trimming removed 1 base from V and 8 bases from J, with 9 bases in between. This chain's CDR3 is CASSLANTYEQFF. The CDR3 DNA follows: TGTGCCAGCAGCTTAGCGAACACGTATGAGCAGTTCTTC.

The chain employs TRBV5-6 and TRBJ1-5; TRBD1 is a possible D gene (5 bases). Per germline, CDR1 SGHDT and CDR2 YYEEEE. V was shortened by 5 bases and J by 7 bases, with 13 bases between the two germline ends. The CDR3 sequence is 13 residues long. The CDR3 DNA reads TGTGCCAGCAGTTGGCAGGGCGACCAGCCCCAGCATTTT. As protein: CASSWQGDQPQHF.

This sequence joins TRBV5-6 and TRBJ2-1, with 7 bases that match TRBD2. Germline CDR1 is SGHDT and CDR2 is YYEEEE. The CDR3 covers 16 residues. Trimming removed 0 bases from V and 5 bases from J; junction bases left unmatched: 8. The CDR3 region is CASSLGVGLADNEQFF. The CDR3 DNA follows: TGTGCCAGCAGCTTGGGCGTCGGGCTAGCGGACAATGAGCAGTTCTTC.

This clone was counted a few times. The gene calls are TRBV5-5 and TRBJ1-4; D gene unclear. The CDR3 spans 17 residues. In germline, CDR1 is SGHKS, CDR2 YYEKEE (reference sequence). V lost 0 bases to trimming and J lost 0 bases, with 12 bases between them. The CDR3 DNA reads as TGTGCCAGCAGCTTGGCCTATTTCCGTGCAACTAATGAAAAACTGTTTTTT. It codes for CASSLAYFRATNEKLFF.

Only a few counts were recorded for this clone. This chain connects TRBV6-6 to TRBJ1-2, with D perhaps matching TRBD1 (6 bases). The CDR3 length is 15 residues. CDR1 is MNHNY, CDR2 SVGAGI, per germline (reference sequence). V gave up 5 bases and J gave up 11 bases, with 24 bases separating them. The chain's CDR3 is CASSPGGRGGDSYTF. CDR3 in DNA: TGTGCCAGCAGTCCCGGAGGGAGGGGGGGAGATAGTTACACCTTC.

V gene TRBV11-2 combines with J gene TRBJ2-5; no firm D call. The CDR3 is made up of 15 amino acids. Trimming cost V 1 base and J 0 bases, with 9 bases left between them. The germline V gene encodes CDR1 SGHAT and CDR2 FQNNGV. CDR3 DNA sequence: TGTGCCAGCAGCTTAGGGGCCATAGACCAAGAGACCCAGTACTTC. This encodes CASSLGAIDQETQYF.

J is TRBJ1-1 and V is TRBV7-8; weak D call: TRBD1 (5 bases). Looked up from germline, CDR1 is SGHVS and CDR2 is FQNEAQ. Trimming shortened V by 9 bases and J by 2 bases, and 16 bases separated the two germline ends. This CDR3 has 14 amino acids. The DNA of the CDR3 is TGTGCCAGTTGGTCCAGGGCAAGAAACACTGAAGCTTTCTTT. Protein product: CASWSRARNTEAFF.

V gene TRBV2 combines with J gene TRBJ1-1, with D unresolved. The CDR3 totals 14 residues. Germline loops: CDR1 SNHLY, CDR2 FYNNEI. Between the trimmed V and J ends, which lost 3 bases and 3 bases, there was a span of 11 bases. CDR3 amino acids: CASSDEVRHTEAFF. The CDR3 bases are TGTGCCAGCAGTGACGAGGTGCGGCACACTGAAGCTTTCTTT.

This chain links TRBV30 with TRBJ1-4; tentatively, D is TRBD1 (5 bases). The CDR3 consists of 13 residues. Germline CDR1 reads GTSNPN; CDR2 reads SVGIG (reference sequence). V was trimmed by 3 bases and J by 0 bases, leaving 5 bases between them. CDR3 loop: CAWRTATNEKLFF. The CDR3 DNA is TGTGCCTGGAGGACAGCAACTAATGAAAAACTGTTTTTT.

CDR3 in DNA: TGTGCCAGCAGCTTACGCTACGAGCAGTACTTC. Its translation: CASSLRYEQYF. The chain has TRBV13 and TRBJ2-7, with D unclear. The CDR3 length is 11 residues. The V and J ends lost 2 bases and 3 bases respectively, with 2 bases between them. Looked up from germline, CDR1 is PRHDT and CDR2 is FYEKMQ (reference sequence).

The chain's CDR3 is CASTSRPRGGETQYF. CDR3 sequence (DNA): TGTGCCAGCACGTCCCGGCCCCGGGGTGGGGAGACCCAGTACTTC. The chain has TRBV21-1 and TRBJ2-5; TRBD2 reflects the table's D call only, with no check against the DNA. TRBV21-1 is assigned pseudogene status. The CDR3 length is 15 residues.

The V and J genes are TRBV29-1 and TRBJ1-4; D unresolved. CDR1 is SQVTM, CDR2 ANQGSEA, per germline. Trimming left V 5 bases short and J 4 bases short, with 11 bases between. The CDR3 length is 13 residues. The CDR3: CSVRAAVNEKLFF. The CDR3 coding sequence is TGCAGCGTTCGGGCGGCAGTTAATGAAAAACTGTTTTTT.

The CDR3 region is CASNGAGGPSEQFF. CDR3 sequence (DNA): TGCGCCAGCAATGGGGCGGGAGGGCCCAGTGAGCAGTTCTTC. The chain links TRBV4-1 to TRBJ2-1, with 9 bases that match TRBD2. The CDR3 contains 14 residues. V shed 7 bases and J 9 bases; nucleotides not matched to a gene: 10. In germline, CDR1 is MGHRA, CDR2 YSYEKL.

The chain links TRBV4-1 to TRBJ1-1; TRBD1 matches at 10 bases. Germline CDR1 reads MGHRA; CDR2 reads YSYEKL. The CDR3 is 14 residues long. Germline trimming cut 3 bases from V and 6 bases from J; bases unmatched to any gene: 4. The CDR3 loop reads CASSHRDRGPEAFF. The CDR3 DNA reads TGCGCCAGCAGCCACAGAGACAGGGGGCCTGAAGCTTTCTTT.

V gene TRBV5-5 combines with J gene TRBJ1-3; possible D gene TRBD1, 5 bases. There are 14 residues in the CDR3. Trimming removed 6 bases at V and 4 bases at J, with 14 bases between. Germline values: CDR1 SGHKS, CDR2 YYEKEE (reference sequence). CDR3 amino acids: CASINTQGGNTIYF. The CDR3 coding sequence is TGTGCCAGCATTAATACGCAGGGCGGAAACACCATATATTTT.

CDR3 region: CASTATGGGNTEAFF. CDR3 sequence (DNA): TGTGCCAGTACCGCCACAGGGGGTGGGAACACTGAAGCTTTCTTT. The V and J genes are TRBV19 and TRBJ1-1; 8 positions agree with TRBD1. Per the germline V gene, CDR1 is LNHDA and CDR2 is SQIVND (reference sequence). V gave up 7 bases and J gave up 1 base; unmatched junction bases: 8. There are 15 residues in the CDR3.